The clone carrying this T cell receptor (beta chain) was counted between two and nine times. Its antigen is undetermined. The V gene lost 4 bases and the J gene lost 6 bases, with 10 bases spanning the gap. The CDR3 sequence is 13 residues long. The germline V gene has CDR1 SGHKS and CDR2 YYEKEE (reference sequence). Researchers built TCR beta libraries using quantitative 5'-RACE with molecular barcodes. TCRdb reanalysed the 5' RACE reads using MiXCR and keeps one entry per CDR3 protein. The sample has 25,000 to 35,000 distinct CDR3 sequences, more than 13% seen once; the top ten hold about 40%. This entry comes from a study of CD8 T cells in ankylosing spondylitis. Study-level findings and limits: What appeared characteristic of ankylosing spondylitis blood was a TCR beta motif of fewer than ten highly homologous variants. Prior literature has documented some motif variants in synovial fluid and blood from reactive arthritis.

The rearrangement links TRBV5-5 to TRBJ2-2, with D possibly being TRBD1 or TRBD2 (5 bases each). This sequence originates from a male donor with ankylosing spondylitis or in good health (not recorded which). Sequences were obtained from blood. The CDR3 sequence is CASSLEGPGELFF. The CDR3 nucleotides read TGTGCCAGCAGCCTAGAGGGGCCCGGGGAGCTGTTTTTT.